This is a list of T cell receptor beta chains from one sample in a study of T cells in localized non-small cell lung cancer. Assay: immunoSEQ multiplex PCR; the TCRdb copy retains only in-frame clones and omits some. This sample has 75,000 to 95,000 clones; less than 85% occur once, and the top ten carry about 19%. The starting material was PBMCs, obtained before any cancer treatment. These receptors came from a man between 40 and 69 years old with stage II squamous cell lung carcinoma. The CDR3 runs from the conserved cysteine through the conserved F or W. The D gene is left open where the match is weak.

j_gene,v_gene,d_gene,CDR3nt,CDR3aa
TRBJ2-7,TRBV15,NA,TGTGCCACCAGCAGAGATCAGGGGTCCTACGAGCAGTACTTC,CATSRDQGSYEQYF
TRBJ2-7,TRBV5-8,TRBD2,TGTGCCAGCAGCTTGGCCTTGACTAGCGGGAGGGCCCTCGAGCAGTACTTC,CASSLALTSGRALEQYF
TRBJ2-5,TRBV11-2,TRBD2,TGTGCCAGCAGCCCCAGCCGAGCGGGACGGGAGACCCAGTACTTC,CASSPSRAGRETQYF
TRBJ1-1,TRBV5-5,NA,TGTGCCAGCAGCTTGACGGGGTCGGGGAACACTGAAGCTTTCTTT,CASSLTGSGNTEAFF
TRBJ1-1,TRBV5-8,NA,TGTGCCAGCAGCGCATACAAAGCTTTCTTT,CASSAYKAFF
TRBJ1-3,TRBV7-2,NA,TGTGCCAGCAGCTTAGGTCTAGGCTCTGGAAACACCATATATTTT,CASSLGLGSGNTIYF
TRBJ1-1,TRBV4-1,TRBD1,TGCGCCAGCAGCCCCCACAGGGGGAACACTGAAGCTTTCTTT,CASSPHRGNTEAFF
TRBJ1-5,TRBV5-5,NA,TGTGCCAGCAGCTTGGTTGCCGGGAGCAATCAGCCCCAGCATTTT,CASSLVAGSNQPQHF
TRBJ2-1,TRBV28,NA,TGTGCCAGCAGTTTTGGGGGACCCGAGAATGAGCAGTTCTTC,CASSFGGPENEQFF
TRBJ1-6,TRBV4-3,NA,TGCGCCAGCAGCCCCGAGCTGGGGCCTTCACCCCTCCACTTT,CASSPELGPSPLHF